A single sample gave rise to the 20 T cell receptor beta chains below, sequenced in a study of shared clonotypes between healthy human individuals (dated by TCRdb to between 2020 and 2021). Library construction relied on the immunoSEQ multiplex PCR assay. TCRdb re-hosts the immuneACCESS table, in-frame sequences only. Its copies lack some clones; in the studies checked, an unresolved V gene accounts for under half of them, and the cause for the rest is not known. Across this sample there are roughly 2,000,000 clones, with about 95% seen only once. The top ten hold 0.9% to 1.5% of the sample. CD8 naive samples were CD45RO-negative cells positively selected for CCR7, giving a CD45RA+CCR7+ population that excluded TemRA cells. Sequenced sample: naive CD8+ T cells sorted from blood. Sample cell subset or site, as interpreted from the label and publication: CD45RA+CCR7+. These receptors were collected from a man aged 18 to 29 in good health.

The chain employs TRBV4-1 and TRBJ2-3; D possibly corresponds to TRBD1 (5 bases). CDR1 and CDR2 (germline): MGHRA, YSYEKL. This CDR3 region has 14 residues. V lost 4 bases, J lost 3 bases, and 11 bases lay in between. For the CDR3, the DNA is TGCGCCAGCAGCCGTATAGGGGAAACAGATACGCAGTATTTT. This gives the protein CASSRIGETDTQYF.

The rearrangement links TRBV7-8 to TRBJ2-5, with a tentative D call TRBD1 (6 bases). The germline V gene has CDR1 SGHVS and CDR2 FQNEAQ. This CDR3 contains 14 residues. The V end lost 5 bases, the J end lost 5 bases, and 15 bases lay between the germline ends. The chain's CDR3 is CASSADSLWETQYF. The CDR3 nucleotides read TGTGCCAGCAGCGCGGACAGCCTCTGGGAGACCCAGTACTTC.

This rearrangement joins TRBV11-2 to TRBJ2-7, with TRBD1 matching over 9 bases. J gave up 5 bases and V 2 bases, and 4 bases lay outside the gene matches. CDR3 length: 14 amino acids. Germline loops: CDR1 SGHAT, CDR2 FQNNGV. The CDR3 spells CASSLLTGGHEQYF. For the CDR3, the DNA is TGTGCCAGCAGCTTATTAACAGGGGGCCACGAGCAGTACTTC.

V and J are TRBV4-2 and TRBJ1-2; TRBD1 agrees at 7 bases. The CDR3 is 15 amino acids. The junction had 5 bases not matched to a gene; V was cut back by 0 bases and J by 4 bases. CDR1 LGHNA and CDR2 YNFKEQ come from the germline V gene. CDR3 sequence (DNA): TGTGCCAGCAGCCAAGATTTCACAGGGGCCTATGGCTACACCTTC. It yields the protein CASSQDFTGAYGYTF.

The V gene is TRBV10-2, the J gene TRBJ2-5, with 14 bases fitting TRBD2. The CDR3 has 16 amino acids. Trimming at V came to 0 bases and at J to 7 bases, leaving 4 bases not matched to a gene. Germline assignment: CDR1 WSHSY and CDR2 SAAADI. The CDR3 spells CASSESGLAGVSTQYF. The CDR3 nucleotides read TGCGCCAGCAGTGAGTCGGGACTAGCGGGAGTATCGACCCAGTACTTC.

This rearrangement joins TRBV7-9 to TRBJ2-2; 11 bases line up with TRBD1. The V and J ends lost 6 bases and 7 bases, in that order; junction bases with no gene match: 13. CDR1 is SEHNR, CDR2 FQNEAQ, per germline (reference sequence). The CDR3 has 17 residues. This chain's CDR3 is CASSYTGTGGAHGELFF. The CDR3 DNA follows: TGTGCCAGCAGTTACACCGGGACAGGGGGGGCCCACGGGGAGCTGTTTTTT.

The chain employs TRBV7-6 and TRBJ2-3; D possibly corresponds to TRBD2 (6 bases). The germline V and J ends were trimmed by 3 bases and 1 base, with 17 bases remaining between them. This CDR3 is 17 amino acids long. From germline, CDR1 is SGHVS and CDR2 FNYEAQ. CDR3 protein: CASSFMGGEEGTDTQYF. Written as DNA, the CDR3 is TGTGCCAGCAGCTTTATGGGCGGGGAGGAAGGCACAGATACGCAGTATTTT.

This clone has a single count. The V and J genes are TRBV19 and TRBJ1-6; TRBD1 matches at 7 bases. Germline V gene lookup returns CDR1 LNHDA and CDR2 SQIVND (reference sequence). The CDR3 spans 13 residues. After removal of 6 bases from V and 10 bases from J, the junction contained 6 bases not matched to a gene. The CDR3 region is CASRDREGSPLHF. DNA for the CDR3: TGTGCCAGTAGAGACAGGGAAGGATCACCCCTCCACTTT.

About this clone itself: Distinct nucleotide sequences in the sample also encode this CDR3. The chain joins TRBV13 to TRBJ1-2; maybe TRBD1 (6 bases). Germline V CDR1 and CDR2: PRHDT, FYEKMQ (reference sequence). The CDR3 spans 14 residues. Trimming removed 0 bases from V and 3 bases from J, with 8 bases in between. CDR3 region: CASSLGQGDYGYTF. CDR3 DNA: TGTGCCAGCAGCTTAGGACAGGGTGACTATGGCTACACCTTC. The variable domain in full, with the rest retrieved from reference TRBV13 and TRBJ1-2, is AAGVIQSPRHLIKEKRETATLKCYPIPRHDTVYWYQQGPGQDPQFLISFYEKMQSDKGSIPDRFSAQQFSDYHSELNMSSLELGDSALYFCASSLGQGDYGYTFGSGTRLTVV.

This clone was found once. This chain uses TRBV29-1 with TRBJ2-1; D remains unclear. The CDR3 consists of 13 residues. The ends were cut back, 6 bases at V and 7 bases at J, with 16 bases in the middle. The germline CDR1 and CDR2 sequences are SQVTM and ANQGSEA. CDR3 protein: CSVPKLIGNEQFF. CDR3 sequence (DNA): TGCAGCGTCCCGAAGTTGATTGGAAATGAGCAGTTCTTC.

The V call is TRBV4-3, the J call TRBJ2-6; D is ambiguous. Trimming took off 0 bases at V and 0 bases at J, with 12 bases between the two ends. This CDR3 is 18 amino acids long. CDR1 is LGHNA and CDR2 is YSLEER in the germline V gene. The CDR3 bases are TGCGCCAGCAGCCAAGATAGCCACGATACCTCTGGGGCCAACGTCCTGACTTTC. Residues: CASSQDSHDTSGANVLTF.

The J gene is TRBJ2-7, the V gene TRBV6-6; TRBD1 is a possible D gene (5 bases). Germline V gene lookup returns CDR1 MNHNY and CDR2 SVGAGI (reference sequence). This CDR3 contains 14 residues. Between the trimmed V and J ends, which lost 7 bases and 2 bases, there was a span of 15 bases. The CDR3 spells CASTYTGEAYEQYF. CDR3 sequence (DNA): TGTGCCAGCACCTATACAGGCGAAGCCTACGAGCAGTACTTC.

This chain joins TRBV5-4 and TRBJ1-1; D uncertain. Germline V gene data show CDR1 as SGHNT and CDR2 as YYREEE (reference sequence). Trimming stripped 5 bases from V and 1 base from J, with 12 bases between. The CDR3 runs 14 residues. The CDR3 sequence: CASSPLPENTEAFF. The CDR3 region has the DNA TGTGCCAGCAGTCCCCTCCCGGAGAACACTGAAGCTTTCTTT.

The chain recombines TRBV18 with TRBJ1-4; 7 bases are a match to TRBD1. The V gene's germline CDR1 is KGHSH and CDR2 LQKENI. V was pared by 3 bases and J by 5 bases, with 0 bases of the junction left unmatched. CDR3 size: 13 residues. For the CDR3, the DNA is TGTGCCAGCTCACCGGACAGGAATGAAAAACTGTTTTTT. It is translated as CASSPDRNEKLFF. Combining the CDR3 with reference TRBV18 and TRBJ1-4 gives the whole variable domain NAGVMQNPRHLVRRRGQEARLRCSPMKGHSHVYWYRQLPEEGLKFMVYLQKENIIDESGMPKERFSAEFPKEGPSILRIQQVVRGDSAAYFCASSPDRNEKLFFGSGTQLSVL.

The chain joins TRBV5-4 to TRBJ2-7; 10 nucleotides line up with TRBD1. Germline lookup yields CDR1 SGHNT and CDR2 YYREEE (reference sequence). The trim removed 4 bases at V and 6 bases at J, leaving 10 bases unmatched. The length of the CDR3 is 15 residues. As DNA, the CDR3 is TGTGCCAGCAGCCCTTGGGGACAGGGGTTGAGCGAGCAGTACTTC. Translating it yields CASSPWGQGLSEQYF.

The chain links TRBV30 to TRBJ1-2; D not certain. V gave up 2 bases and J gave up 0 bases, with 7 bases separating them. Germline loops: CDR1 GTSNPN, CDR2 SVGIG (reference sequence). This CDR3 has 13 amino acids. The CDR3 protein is CAWSYGTNYGYTF. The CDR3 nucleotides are TGTGCCTGGAGTTATGGCACTAACTATGGCTACACCTTC.

As DNA, the CDR3 is TGCGCCAGCACCCCACTACAGGGGGGCACAGATACGCAGTATTTT. Amino acid sequence: CASTPLQGGTDTQYF. This chain joins TRBV10-2 and TRBJ2-3, with 8 bases identical to TRBD1. The CDR3 consists of 15 residues. Unmatched junction bases numbered 7, after V lost 7 bases and J lost 1 base. CDR1 is WSHSY, CDR2 SAAADI, per germline.

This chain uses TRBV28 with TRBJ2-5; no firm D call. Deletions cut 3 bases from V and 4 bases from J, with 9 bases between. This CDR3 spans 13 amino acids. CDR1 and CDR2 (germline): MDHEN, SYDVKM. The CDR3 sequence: CASSFPSLETQYF. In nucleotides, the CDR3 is TGTGCCAGCAGTTTCCCCAGCCTAGAGACCCAGTACTTC.

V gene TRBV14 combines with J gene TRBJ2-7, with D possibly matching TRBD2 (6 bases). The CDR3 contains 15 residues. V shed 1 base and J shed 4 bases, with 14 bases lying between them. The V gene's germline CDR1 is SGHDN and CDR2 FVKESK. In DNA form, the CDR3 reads TGTGCCAGCAGCCAAGTTGCCGGGAGTCCATACGAGCAGTACTTC. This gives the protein CASSQVAGSPYEQYF. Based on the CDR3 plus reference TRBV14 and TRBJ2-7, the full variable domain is EAGVTQFPSHSVIEKGQTVTLRCDPISGHDNLYWYRRVMGKEIKFLLHFVKESKQDESGMPNNRFLAERTGGTYSTLKVQPAELEDSGVYFCASSQVAGSPYEQYFGPGTRLTVT.

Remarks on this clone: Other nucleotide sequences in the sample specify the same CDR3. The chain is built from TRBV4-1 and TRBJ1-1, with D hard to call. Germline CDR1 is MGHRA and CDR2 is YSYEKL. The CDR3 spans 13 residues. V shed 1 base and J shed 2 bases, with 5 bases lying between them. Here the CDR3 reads CASSQGGNTEAFF. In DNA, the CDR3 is TGCGCCAGCAGCCAAGGAGGTAACACTGAAGCTTTCTTT.